One sample yielded the 5 T cell receptor beta chains listed below, sequenced in a study of cytotoxic CD8 clonotypes in ibrutinib-treated CLL. The assay was immunoSEQ multiplex PCR, and TCRdb's table has in-frame clones only and misses some. Of some 290,000 clones listed, around four fifths are singletons. The sample consisted of PBMCs, taken before ibrutinib treatment. The receptors originated from a human donor with chronic lymphocytic leukemia.

The genes are TRBV18 and TRBJ1-1; D ambiguous. The V end was cut by 3 bases, the J end by 1 base, with 12 bases between. Germline-derived CDR1 and CDR2 are KGHSH and LQKENI. This CDR3 has 15 amino acids. The CDR3 is CASSPVPAPNTEAFF. The CDR3 DNA reads TGTGCCAGCTCACCGGTTCCGGCCCCGAACACTGAAGCTTTCTTT. The variable domain in full, completed from reference TRBV18 and TRBJ1-1, reads NAGVMQNPRHLVRRRGQEARLRCSPMKGHSHVYWYRQLPEEGLKFMVYLQKENIIDESGMPKERFSAEFPKEGPSILRIQQVVRGDSAAYFCASSPVPAPNTEAFFGQGTRLTVV.

This chain uses TRBV29-1 with TRBJ2-7, with D maybe TRBD1 (6 bases). Trimming stripped 7 bases from V and 6 bases from J, with 16 bases between. Germline CDR1 reads SQVTM; CDR2 reads ANQGSEA. CDR3 size: 12 residues. CDR3 in amino acids: CSARDTLFEQYF. CDR3 sequence (DNA): TGCAGCGCCCGGGACACCCTGTTCGAGCAGTACTTC.

This clone was counted once. J is TRBJ2-3 and V is TRBV28; 9 bases line up with TRBD2. CDR3 length equals 16 residues. Germline V gives CDR1 MDHEN, CDR2 SYDVKM. The V and J ends lost 6 bases and 7 bases, in that order; junction bases with no gene match: 14. In DNA, the CDR3 is TGTGCCAGCAGCACGACCCTAGCGGGGAGGGCCCATACGCAGTATTTT. Translation gives CASSTTLAGRAHTQYF.

The chain is built from TRBV2 and TRBJ1-3; D is possibly TRBD1 (5 bases). Germline V lookup: CDR1 SNHLY, CDR2 FYNNEI. The CDR3 length is 14 residues. Trimming took off 2 bases at V and 2 bases at J, with 7 bases between the two ends. This chain's CDR3 is CASSEQGPGNTIYF. CDR3 sequence (DNA): TGTGCCAGCAGTGAACAGGGCCCTGGAAACACCATATATTTT.

This clone appeared a single time. This chain links TRBV10-1 with TRBJ2-3; 7 bases line up with TRBD1. The V gene end was trimmed by 0 bases and the J gene end by 6 bases; junction bases not matched to a gene: 12. CDR1 is WNHNN and CDR2 is SYGVQD in the germline V gene (reference sequence). The CDR3 runs to 17 residues. The CDR3 spells CASSESTGRQGSDTQYF. The CDR3 bases are TGCGCCAGCAGTGAGTCAACGGGGAGACAGGGAAGCGATACGCAGTATTTT.